The 4 T cell receptor beta chains below come from one sample, sequenced in a study of cytomegalovirus exposure and HLA in healthy donors. This table comes from immunoSEQ multiplex PCR, and its TCRdb copy is limited to in-frame clones, with some not included. The data show tens of thousands of clones, about nine tenths seen once. The sequenced material came from PBMCs. These receptors were taken from a man younger than 35 in good health and CMV-seronegative.

V and J are TRBV28 and TRBJ2-7, with D unclear. Trimming left V 5 bases short and J 4 bases short, with 15 bases between. The CDR3 loop spans 14 amino acids. Germline CDR1 MDHEN, CDR2 SYDVKM. CDR3 nucleotides: TGTGCCAGCAGTCTACGATACCAATCTTACGAGCAGTACTTC. It yields the protein CASSLRYQSYEQYF.

The gene calls are TRBV10-3 and TRBJ1-5; D unclear. Per germline, CDR1 ENHRY and CDR2 SYGVKD. Trimming removed 3 bases at V and 7 bases at J, with 10 bases between. The CDR3 totals 13 residues. The CDR3 nucleotides read TGTGCCATCAGTGAATTCACAAACCAGCCCCAGCATTTT. Its translation: CAISEFTNQPQHF.

J is TRBJ2-6 and V is TRBV5-8; 10 nucleotides match TRBD1. The CDR3 length is 19 residues. J gave up 0 bases and V 2 bases, and 8 bases lay outside the gene matches. Germline loops: CDR1 SGHTS, CDR2 YDEGEE. The CDR3 region is CASSFAPGQGISGANVLTF. Written as DNA, the CDR3 is TGTGCCAGCAGCTTCGCCCCGGGACAGGGGATCTCTGGGGCCAACGTCCTGACTTTC. The complete variable domain, with remaining parts taken from reference TRBV5-8 and TRBJ2-6, reads EAGVTQSPTHLIKTRGQQATLRCSPISGHTSVYWYQQALGLGLQFLLWYDEGEERNRGNFPPRFSGRQFPNYSSELNVNALELEDSALYLCASSFAPGQGISGANVLTFGAGSRLTVL.

The J gene is TRBJ2-5, the V gene TRBV29-1, with a tentative D call TRBD2 (6 bases). With 5 bases removed from V and 5 bases from J, the gap between germline ends came to 15 bases. CDR3 size: 13 residues. The germline CDR1 and CDR2 sequences are SQVTM and ANQGSEA. The CDR3 spells CSVCEGGQETQYF. The CDR3 DNA sequence: TGCAGCGTTTGTGAGGGAGGCCAGGAGACCCAGTACTTC.